The following is a T cell receptor (beta chain) sequence with its context. What it binds is unknown. The sample's treatment: oral pan-JAK inhibitor, 5-10 mg twice daily. The germline V gene encodes CDR1 SGHRS and CDR2 YFSETQ. With V trimmed by 2 bases and J by 2 bases, 3 bases remained unmatched. This CDR3 has 15 residues. Once RNA had been extracted, it was reverse transcribed into cDNA to act as the sequencing template. Clones were read by immunoSEQ multiplex PCR, and TCRdb kept only the in-frame ones, dropping some. The table shows more than 200,000 clones, with 40% to 55% occurring only once. This sample stems from a study of CD8+ T cells in alopecia areata. Findings of the study overall: Compared with normal scalp, lesional scalp had higher clonality and more expanded CD8+ clones.

The sequence derives from a human donor with alopecia areata. The chain recombines TRBV5-1 with TRBJ2-1; 8 bases match TRBD1. The sample here was CD4+ T cells sorted from blood, taken around week 37, from a patient treated with tofacitinib. CDR3 amino acids: CASSFDRGAYNEQFF. The CDR3 DNA reads as TGCGCCAGCAGCTTCGACAGGGGAGCCTACAATGAGCAGTTCTTC.